The entry that follows covers one TCR beta chain sequence. With a much larger clone just one base away, this may be a read error. This entry is derived from a study of molecular identifiers for immune sequencing clone quantification. TCRdb itself ran the PCR reads through MiXCR, one entry per CDR3 protein. Of about 640,000 distinct CDR3 sequences listed, just under 20% are singletons. What was sequenced was naive CD8+ T cells from blood, with Jurkat cell RNA spiked in. Documented subset: FACS-sorted CD8+CD4-CCR7+CD45RA+ naive T cells. The clonotype comes from a human donor in good health. Some libraries in this study had Jurkat cell RNA spiked in.

CDR3 residues: CASSSGDSCEQYF. The CDR3 bases are TGTGCCAGTAGTTCCGGGGACAGCTGCGAGCAGTACTTC. This sequence joins TRBV19 and TRBJ2-7, with 7 bases aligning to TRBD1. CDR1 and CDR2 (germline): LNHDA, SQIVND (reference sequence). The CDR3 sequence is 13 residues long. V lost 5 bases, J lost 6 bases, and 7 bases stayed unmatched.